Described below is a single T cell receptor beta chain sequence and its context. Original data processing: Estimation of nucleated cell counts was performed using reference gene primer amplification. Using immunoSEQ multiplex PCR, the repertoire was profiled, and TCRdb retains in-frame clones only, with some absent. That table gives V, J and clone size, and the DNA gave D and trimming. This table has 150,000 to 200,000 clones, approximately 80% appearing once. The record originates from a study of blood T cell repertoires in COVID-19. On the study more broadly: COVID-19 samples from acute and convalescent phases originated in the United States, Italy and Spain. PBMCs, B-cell-depleted T cells, or T cells provided the cDNA or gDNA that made up the material.

The TCR sequence derives from a woman aged 50 to 65 with active or convalescent COVID-19. The sequenced sample consisted of peripheral blood.

The CDR3 region has the DNA TGTGCCAGCAGCTTGGGACTAGCGGGAGGTTGGGGTGAGCAGTTCTTC. It is translated as CASSLGLAGGWGEQFF. The rearrangement joins TRBV5-6 to TRBJ2-1; 13 bases agree with TRBD2. The germline V gene has CDR1 SGHDT and CDR2 YYEEEE. V lost 0 bases to trimming and J lost 9 bases; unmatched junction nucleotides: 6. The CDR3 covers 16 residues.